The 19 T cell receptor beta chains presented below share a single source sample, sequenced in a study of PD-1 blockade in classical Hodgkin lymphoma. Exposure to brentuximab vedotin varied, and each patient had relapsed following autologous stem cell transplantation. Investigators isolated CD4+ T cells from thawed PBMCs through magnetic negative selection. Clones were sequenced by immunoSEQ multiplex PCR, and TCRdb holds only the in-frame ones, with some missing. The sample shows 31,000 or so clones, roughly 87% of them seen only once. This specimen was CD4+ T cells from blood, taken at baseline. The receptors derive from a human donor with classical Hodgkin lymphoma.

The rearrangement links TRBV19 to TRBJ1-4, with a tentative D call TRBD1 (6 bases). The V end was cut by 7 bases, the J end by 3 bases, with 15 bases between. The germline V gene encodes CDR1 LNHDA and CDR2 SQIVND (reference sequence). The CDR3 sequence is 15 residues long. CDR3 loop: CASNSRGQANEKLFF. The CDR3 DNA reads TGTGCCAGTAATTCGCGGGGGCAAGCTAATGAAAAACTGTTTTTT.

This clone was detected only a few times. The gene calls are TRBV5-1 and TRBJ2-2; the D is unclear. Germline V CDR1 and CDR2: SGHRS, YFSETQ. The length of the CDR3 is 13 residues. Trimming stripped 0 bases from V and 6 bases from J, with 6 bases between. CDR3 DNA sequence: TGCGCCAGCAGCTTGGACAGCGCCGGGGAGCTGTTTTTT. The encoded protein is CASSLDSAGELFF.

This chain connects TRBV6-6 to TRBJ2-2; 9 nucleotides match TRBD1. The V segment lost 2 bases and the J segment 7 bases; nucleotides outside the gene matches: 8. CDR1 is MNHNY and CDR2 is SVGAGI in the germline V gene (reference sequence). CDR3 length: 16 amino acids. Written as DNA, the CDR3 is TGTGCCAGCAGTTACCAGAGACAGGGGGTGGGCGGGGAGCTGTTTTTT. The encoded protein is CASSYQRQGVGGELFF.

J is TRBJ2-5 and V is TRBV30, with D uncertain. Germline V CDR1 and CDR2: GTSNPN, SVGIG (reference sequence). The CDR3 runs 13 residues. V lost 0 bases and J 3 bases, leaving 8 bases between the germline ends. CDR3 sequence reads: CAWSVLTEETQYF. DNA of the CDR3: TGTGCCTGGAGTGTATTGACCGAAGAGACCCAGTACTTC.

CDR3 sequence (DNA): TGTGCCAGCAGTTACTCGCTACAGGGGGCGTTCAATGAGCAGTTCTTC. It codes for CASSYSLQGAFNEQFF. The chain has TRBV6-5 and TRBJ2-1; 9 bases are shared with TRBD1. CDR3 length equals 16 residues. Germline V lookup: CDR1 MNHEY, CDR2 SVGAGI. The V segment lost 0 bases and the J segment 6 bases; nucleotides outside the gene matches: 6.

The chain recombines TRBV11-2 with TRBJ2-1, with 8 bases identical to TRBD2. Germline CDR1 is SGHAT and CDR2 is FQNNGV. V lost 0 bases and J lost 12; bases outside the gene matches: 10. The CDR3 totals 15 residues. The CDR3 loop reads CASSLEGLVSLGQFF. In DNA, the CDR3 is TGTGCCAGCAGCTTAGAGGGACTAGTATCACTCGGGCAGTTCTTC.

V is TRBV27 and J is TRBJ2-7; D is ambiguous. Germline V gives CDR1 MNHEY, CDR2 SMNVEV (reference sequence). With 0 bases removed from V and 8 bases from J, the gap between germline ends came to 11 bases. The CDR3 sequence is 13 residues long. CDR3 sequence (DNA): TGTGCCAGCAGTTTATCGATGGCTTTCCAGCAGTACTTC. Translated: CASSLSMAFQQYF.

V is TRBV4-1 and J is TRBJ2-1; possible D gene TRBD2, 5 bases. The CDR3 has 14 residues. Trimming left V 4 bases short and J 5 bases short, with 12 bases between. Germline V gene lookup returns CDR1 MGHRA and CDR2 YSYEKL. The CDR3 sequence: CASSRRGLNNEQFF. For the CDR3, the DNA is TGCGCCAGCAGCCGACGAGGGCTAAACAATGAGCAGTTCTTC.

This chain joins TRBV7-9 and TRBJ2-5, with 12 bases fitting TRBD1. Judging by the DNA end, TRBJ2-7 fits better; the J call may be wrong. CDR1 and CDR2 from the germline V gene are SEHNR and FQNEAQ (reference sequence). The CDR3 consists of 15 residues. This CDR3 reads CASSPKGQGAGEQYF. CDR3 nucleotides: TGTGCCAGCAGCCCTAAGGGACAGGGGGCAGGCGAGCAGTACTTC.

This chain links TRBV14 with TRBJ2-7; tentative D call: TRBD2 (5 bases). The CDR3 length is 17 residues. The V and J ends lost 1 base and 2 bases respectively, with 18 bases between them. From germline, CDR1 is SGHDN and CDR2 FVKESK. The CDR3 DNA reads TGTGCCAGCAGCCAAGCATCCCCCGAGCGGATTCCCTACGAGCAGTACTTC. This codes for CASSQASPERIPYEQYF.

V usage is TRBV11-2 and J usage is TRBJ2-1; 10 bases map to TRBD1. The CDR3 loop spans 16 amino acids. Germline V gene sequence: CDR1 SGHAT, CDR2 FQNNGV. With V trimmed by 5 bases and J by 7 bases, 11 bases remained unmatched. Written as DNA, the CDR3 is TGTGCCAGCAGCCCCCAGACAGGGGGCGCAGGGAATGAGCAGTTCTTC. Translating gives CASSPQTGGAGNEQFF.

The chain joins TRBV7-9 to TRBJ1-1; tentatively, D is TRBD1 (5 bases). This CDR3 spans 14 amino acids. Trimming took 2 bases from V and 4 from J, leaving 11 bases between them. Germline loops: CDR1 SEHNR, CDR2 FQNEAQ (reference sequence). The CDR3 protein is CASSLYGGSTEAFF. The DNA of the CDR3 is TGTGCCAGCAGCTTATACGGGGGGAGCACTGAAGCTTTCTTT.

The CDR3 nucleotides read TGTGCCAGCAGCCAAGAAATCAAGGGGGCGGGGGAAGCTTTCTTT. Protein product: CASSQEIKGAGEAFF. The genes are TRBV4-2 and TRBJ1-1; 7 nucleotides align to TRBD1. The CDR3 sequence is 15 residues long. The junction had 9 bases not matched to a gene; V was cut back by 0 bases and J by 8 bases. The germline V gene has CDR1 LGHNA and CDR2 YNFKEQ.

This clone appeared a single time. The CDR3 nucleotides read TGTGCCAGCAGCTTAGTAGGTACAGGGTCTACAGATACGCAGTATTTT. This encodes CASSLVGTGSTDTQYF. V is TRBV7-2 and J is TRBJ2-3; D may be TRBD1 (6 bases). This CDR3 contains 16 residues. Trimming removed 1 base at V and 3 bases at J, with 14 bases between. Germline CDR1 and CDR2: SGHTA and FQGNSA.

The chain links TRBV5-6 to TRBJ2-1; the match to TRBD2 covers 13 bases. V shed 2 bases and J 0 bases; nucleotides not matched to a gene: 2. The CDR3 consists of 17 residues. Germline V lookup: CDR1 SGHDT, CDR2 YYEEEE. CDR3 DNA: TGTGCCAGCAGCTTACTAGCGGGAGGGCCCTCCTACAATGAGCAGTTCTTC. Its translation is CASSLLAGGPSYNEQFF.

The chain uses TRBV19 and TRBJ1-4, with TRBD1 identical over 8 bases. J gave up 10 bases and V 5 bases, and 3 bases lay outside the gene matches. The CDR3 is made up of 12 amino acids. Germline CDR1 and CDR2: LNHDA and SQIVND (reference sequence). The CDR3 DNA reads TGTGCCAGTAGTTCCACAGGGGGAAAACTGTTTTTT. This encodes CASSSTGGKLFF.

The V call is TRBV2, the J call TRBJ1-3, with 9 positions matching TRBD1. The CDR3 has 16 residues. Germline CDR1 reads SNHLY; CDR2 reads FYNNEI. V was pared by 1 base and J by 0 bases, with 1 base of the junction left unmatched. The CDR3 region is CASSEGTGASGNTIYF. For the CDR3, the DNA is TGTGCCAGCAGTGAAGGGACAGGGGCCTCTGGAAACACCATATATTTT.

The chain combines TRBV7-8 with TRBJ2-7; D is perhaps TRBD1 or TRBD2 (7 bases each). Trimming shortened V by 0 bases and J by 4 bases, and 19 bases separated the two germline ends. Germline V gene sequence: CDR1 SGHVS, CDR2 FQNEAQ. This CDR3 contains 17 residues. CDR3 bases: TGTGCCAGCAGCTTAGCGTTGGGTCAGGGGGGGATGTACGAGCAGTACTTC. This translates into CASSLALGQGGMYEQYF. Combining the CDR3 with reference TRBV7-8 and TRBJ2-7 gives the whole variable domain GAGVSQSPRYKVAKRGQDVALRCDPISGHVSLFWYQQALGQGPEFLTYFQNEAQLDKSGLPSDRFFAERPEGSVSTLKIQRTQQEDSAVYLCASSLALGQGGMYEQYFGPGTRLTVT.

The V call is TRBV7-2, the J call TRBJ2-5; TRBD2 might be the D (6 bases). Trimming took 3 bases from V and 5 from J, leaving 10 bases between them. This CDR3 has 13 residues. Germline V gene lookup returns CDR1 SGHTA and CDR2 FQGNSA. In nucleotides, the CDR3 is TGTGCCAGCAGCTTCGGGGGTTCGGAGACCCAGTACTTC. It codes for CASSFGGSETQYF.